In this sample, the clone carrying this TCR beta chain turned up many times. The antigen remains undetermined. Per sample, no less than 5 micrograms of total RNA were extracted. Germline CDR1 DFQATT, CDR2 SNEGSKA (reference sequence). This CDR3 spans 12 amino acids. The V and J ends lost 5 bases and 5 bases respectively, with 12 bases between them. The data were taken from a study of blood T cells in healthy people across ages. General study results and limits: Among T cells, TCR beta diversity per million cells dropped roughly linearly as age rose.

The authors ran a second PCR of about 6 to 11 cycles using a sample-barcoded 5' primer and a J-beta primer mix. TCRdb re-analysed the 5' RACE reads in MiXCR, keeping a single row per CDR3 protein. The sample lists 650,000 to 1,000,000 distinct CDR3 sequences, about 46% occurring once. Material: blood. The V call is TRBV20-1, the J call TRBJ2-5; D is perhaps TRBD1 (5 bases). This clonotype was obtained from a man of 80 years or more in good health. The CDR3 DNA sequence: TGCAGTGCTCTAAGGGGTGCGGAGACCCAGTACTTC. This encodes CSALRGAETQYF.